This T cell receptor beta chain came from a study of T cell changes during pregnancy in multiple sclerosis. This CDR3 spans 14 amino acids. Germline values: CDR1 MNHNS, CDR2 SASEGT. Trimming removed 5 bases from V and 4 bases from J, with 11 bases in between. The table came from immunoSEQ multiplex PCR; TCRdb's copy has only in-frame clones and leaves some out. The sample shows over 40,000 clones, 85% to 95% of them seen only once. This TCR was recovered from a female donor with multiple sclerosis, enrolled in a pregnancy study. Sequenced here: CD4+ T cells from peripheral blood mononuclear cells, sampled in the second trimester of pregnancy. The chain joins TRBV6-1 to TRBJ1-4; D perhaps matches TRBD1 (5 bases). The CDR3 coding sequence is TGTGCCAGCAGTCCCCGACAGAGTAATGAAAAACTGTTTTTT. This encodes CASSPRQSNEKLFF.